This TCR beta chain was captured in a study of technical replicates of blood from a few donors. Produced via immunoSEQ multiplex PCR; TCRdb's table is partial and in-frame only. In the table there are about 88,000 clones, approximately 90% of which are singletons. V was clipped by 5 bases and J by 2 bases; unmatched bases: 7. The CDR3 has 15 residues. Germline lookup yields CDR1 SQVTM and CDR2 ANQGSEA. The sequencing sample was made of T cells isolated from PBMCs. The clonotype comes from a human donor in good health. The V and J genes are TRBV29-1 and TRBJ2-1; 9 bases line up with TRBD2. This CDR3 is CSVFRLAATYNEQFF. The CDR3 DNA follows: TGCAGCGTTTTCCGACTAGCGGCCACCTACAATGAGCAGTTCTTC.